The entry that follows covers one TCR beta chain sequence. Its antigen remains unidentified. PCR amplification relied on 60 Vbeta primers (plus 13 Jbeta primers). Profiled with immunoSEQ multiplex PCR; TCRdb holds only in-frame clones, not every one. This sample has some 130,000 clones; 60% to 80% occur once, and the top ten carry around 1.2%. These data come from a study of cytomegalovirus exposure and HLA in healthy donors. V lost 3 bases to trimming and J lost 0 bases; unmatched junction nucleotides: 12. Germline CDR1 reads SGHDT; CDR2 reads YYEEEE. The CDR3 runs to 17 residues. The study, taken as a whole, reports: Within the data, a cluster of highly shared sequence variants was likely a sequencing artifact. The study recorded over 150 TCR beta chains that were cytomegalovirus-associated. Later analysis identified 15,000 to 20,000 TCR beta sequences associated with HLA alleles, using a false discovery rate threshold of 0.05.

This sequence originates from a man between 50 and 59 years old in good health and CMV-seronegative. The chain is built from TRBV5-6 and TRBJ2-7; 7 bases match TRBD2. The sample was PBMCs. The CDR3 here is CASSWGRGGSSSYEQYF. For the CDR3, the DNA is TGTGCCAGCAGCTGGGGGAGGGGCGGATCGAGCTCCTACGAGCAGTACTTC.